This is a list of T cell receptor beta chains from one sample in a study of blood T cells in healthy people across ages. MiXCR, run by TCRdb on the 5' RACE reads, gives a single entry per CDR3 protein. The sample records around 1,600,000 distinct CDR3 sequences, roughly two fifths being singletons. Specimen: blood. These receptors all come from a woman in her late teens or twenties in good health. Both conserved end residues are part of each CDR3. The order of the fields is CDR3 protein, CDR3 DNA, CDR3 length, D gene, clone size, V gene, J gene. The D gene is left open where the match is weak. The size of a clone is reported for some rows only, either as once, few or many, or as a class for expanded clones.

CDR3 protein: CASSFSPSNQPQHF
CDR3 DNA: TGTGCCAGCAGCTTTTCTCCTAGCAATCAGCCCCAGCATTTT
CDR3 length: 14
D gene: .
clone size: .
V gene: TRBV7-9
J gene: TRBJ1-5

CDR3 protein: CAIRGGSNEKLFF
CDR3 DNA: TGTGCCATCCGGGGAGGCAGTAATGAAAAACTGTTTTTT
CDR3 length: 13
D gene: .
clone size: few
V gene: TRBV10-3
J gene: TRBJ1-4

CDR3 protein: CASSQSNSNQPQHF
CDR3 DNA: TGTGCCAGCAGCCAATCCAATAGCAATCAGCCCCAGCATTTT
CDR3 length: 14
D gene: .
clone size: many
V gene: TRBV16
J gene: TRBJ1-5

CDR3 protein: CASSSTGLVAIYTQYF
CDR3 DNA: TGTGCCAGCAGCTCCACCGGCCTTGTCGCGATATATACGCAGTATTTT
CDR3 length: 16
D gene: .
clone size: few
V gene: TRBV7-9
J gene: TRBJ2-3

CDR3 protein: CASSSLREGTMKQFF
CDR3 DNA: TGTGCCAGCAGTTCCCTGCGGGAGGGTACAATGAAACAGTTCTTC
CDR3 length: 15
D gene: TRBD2
clone size: .
V gene: TRBV28
J gene: TRBJ2-1

CDR3 protein: CSAGQGLPGANEKLFF
CDR3 DNA: TGCAGCGCTGGACAGGGCCTACCCGGAGCTAATGAAAAACTGTTTTTT
CDR3 length: 16
D gene: TRBD1
clone size: few
V gene: TRBV29-1
J gene: TRBJ1-4

CDR3 protein: CASSLGLEVDTQYF
CDR3 DNA: TGCGCCAGCAGCTTGGGGCTTGAGGTAGATACGCAGTATTTT
CDR3 length: 14
D gene: .
clone size: few
V gene: TRBV5-1
J gene: TRBJ2-3

CDR3 protein: CRIQVDDYGYTF
CDR3 DNA: TGCAGGATACAGGTGGATGACTATGGCTACACCTTC
CDR3 length: 12
D gene: .
clone size: few
V gene: TRBV20-1
J gene: TRBJ1-2

CDR3 protein: CASSLYPYNEQFF
CDR3 DNA: TGTGCCAGCAGCTTATACCCCTACAATGAGCAGTTCTTC
CDR3 length: 13
D gene: .
clone size: .
V gene: TRBV11-2
J gene: TRBJ2-1

CDR3 protein: CASSYRGQGFNEQYF
CDR3 DNA: TGTGCCAGCAGCTACAGAGGACAGGGATTTAACGAGCAGTACTTC
CDR3 length: 15
D gene: TRBD1
clone size: .
V gene: TRBV3-1
J gene: TRBJ2-7

CDR3 protein: CASSRSGSSGYTF
CDR3 DNA: TGCGCCAGCAGCCGATCCGGGAGCAGTGGCTACACCTTC
CDR3 length: 13
D gene: .
clone size: many
V gene: TRBV4-3
J gene: TRBJ1-2

CDR3 protein: CSATQDRVLGNEQFF
CDR3 DNA: TGCAGTGCCACTCAAGACAGGGTCCTCGGGAATGAGCAGTTCTTC
CDR3 length: 15
D gene: TRBD1
clone size: .
V gene: TRBV20-1
J gene: TRBJ2-1

CDR3 protein: CASSPGLVWAYEQYF
CDR3 DNA: TGTGCCAGCAGCCCTGGACTAGTGTGGGCCTACGAGCAGTACTTC
CDR3 length: 15
D gene: TRBD2
clone size: few
V gene: TRBV7-2
J gene: TRBJ2-7

CDR3 protein: CAISRAKETQYF
CDR3 DNA: TGTGCCATCAGTAGAGCTAAAGAGACCCAGTACTTC
CDR3 length: 12
D gene: .
clone size: .
V gene: TRBV10-3
J gene: TRBJ2-5

CDR3 protein: CASSGDRGGQPQHF
CDR3 DNA: TGTGCCAGCAGCGGGGACAGGGGCGGTCAGCCCCAGCATTTT
CDR3 length: 14
D gene: TRBD1
clone size: .
V gene: TRBV7-8
J gene: TRBJ1-5

CDR3 protein: CATSDAGQTLNNEQFF
CDR3 DNA: TGTGCCACCAGTGATGCGGGACAGACCTTAAACAATGAGCAGTTCTTC
CDR3 length: 16
D gene: .
clone size: few
V gene: TRBV24-1
J gene: TRBJ2-1

CDR3 protein: CASSSALAGVSYNEQFF
CDR3 DNA: TGTGCCAGCAGCTCTGCCTTAGCGGGGGTGTCCTACAATGAGCAGTTCTTC
CDR3 length: 17
D gene: TRBD2
clone size: few
V gene: TRBV7-9
J gene: TRBJ2-1

CDR3 protein: CASSQETEPNIQYF
CDR3 DNA: TGCGCCAGCAGCCAAGAAACCGAACCAAACATTCAGTACTTC
CDR3 length: 14
D gene: .
clone size: .
V gene: TRBV4-3
J gene: TRBJ2-4

CDR3 protein: CSVVAGWGSYTF
CDR3 DNA: TGCAGCGTTGTGGCAGGGTGGGGGAGCTACACCTTC
CDR3 length: 12
D gene: .
clone size: many
V gene: TRBV29-1
J gene: TRBJ1-2

CDR3 protein: CASSLVVQTDEQFF
CDR3 DNA: TGTGCCAGCAGTTTAGTAGTACAGACGGATGAGCAGTTCTTC
CDR3 length: 14
D gene: .
clone size: .
V gene: TRBV27
J gene: TRBJ2-1

CDR3 protein: CASSQEVKGYGYTF
CDR3 DNA: TGCGCCAGCAGTCAAGAAGTGAAAGGCTATGGCTACACCTTC
CDR3 length: 14
D gene: .
clone size: .
V gene: TRBV23-1
J gene: TRBJ1-2

CDR3 protein: CAISESGQGFGGYEQYF
CDR3 DNA: TGTGCCATCAGTGAGTCAGGACAGGGCTTCGGAGGCTACGAGCAGTACTTC
CDR3 length: 17
D gene: TRBD1
clone size: .
V gene: TRBV10-3
J gene: TRBJ2-7

CDR3 protein: CTSSRPTGGEGYGYTF
CDR3 DNA: TGTACCAGCAGCCGACCCACAGGGGGCGAGGGCTATGGCTACACCTTC
CDR3 length: 16
D gene: TRBD1
clone size: .
V gene: TRBV4-2
J gene: TRBJ1-2